These T cell receptor beta chains were read from a single sample in a study of blood T cells in healthy people across ages. TCRdb reprocessed the 5' RACE reads via MiXCR and lists one record per CDR3 protein. This table holds roughly 790,000 distinct CDR3 sequences, around 40% found once. The sequencing input was blood. The receptors were sampled from a woman aged 60-70 years in good health. Both conserved end residues are part of each CDR3. Fields, in order: J gene, V gene, D gene, clone size, CDR3 protein, CDR3 DNA. D genes are given only for firm matches. Size is omitted from some rows. Given values are once, few, many or a class for expanded clones.

J: TRBJ2-5; V: TRBV20-1; D: TRBD2; size: NA; CDR3: CSARPSSGAPGETQYF; DNA: TGCAGTGCTAGACCTTCCAGCGGGGCTCCCGGGGAGACCCAGTACTTC
J: TRBJ2-7; V: TRBV25-1; D: TRBD1; size: few; CDR3: CASSEWGQGSYNEQYF; DNA: TGTGCCAGCAGTGAATGGGGACAGGGATCCTACAATGAGCAGTACTTC
J: TRBJ2-3; V: TRBV6-2/TRBV6-3; D: TRBD2; size: NA; CDR3: CASSYGTSGDSKYF; DNA: TGTGCCAGCAGTTACGGGACTAGCGGGGACTCGAAGTATTTT
J: TRBJ2-5; V: TRBV29-1; D: TRBD1; size: NA; CDR3: CSVGTGQFETQYF; DNA: TGCAGCGTTGGGACAGGGCAATTTGAGACCCAGTACTTC
J: TRBJ2-5; V: TRBV20-1; D: TRBD1; size: NA; CDR3: CSAREPGQGQETQYF; DNA: TGCAGTGCTAGAGAACCGGGACAGGGACAAGAGACCCAGTACTTC
J: TRBJ2-7; V: TRBV28; D: TRBD1; size: NA; CDR3: CASSLSVFRGPYEQYF; DNA: TGTGCCAGCAGTTTATCGGTCTTTAGGGGGCCGTACGAGCAGTACTTC
J: TRBJ2-1; V: TRBV20-1; D: NA; size: few; CDR3: CSARLVVEGNEQFF; DNA: TGCAGTGCTAGACTAGTAGTTGAAGGTAATGAGCAGTTCTTC
J: TRBJ1-2; V: TRBV15; D: TRBD1; size: NA; CDR3: CATSRGGTGTYGYTF; DNA: TGTGCCACCAGCAGAGGGGGGACAGGGACCTATGGCTACACCTTC
J: TRBJ2-3; V: TRBV20-1; D: NA; size: NA; CDR3: CSAGTQSTDTQYF; DNA: TGCAGCGCCGGGACCCAGAGCACAGATACGCAGTATTTT
J: TRBJ1-1; V: TRBV9; D: TRBD1; size: few; CDR3: CASSPRTGMRTEAFF; DNA: TGTGCCAGCAGCCCCCGGACAGGGATGAGGACTGAAGCTTTCTTT
J: TRBJ2-3; V: TRBV5-6; D: NA; size: NA; CDR3: CASSLGGGGALNTQYF; DNA: TGTGCCAGCAGCTTGGGCGGAGGGGGGGCCTTGAATACGCAGTATTTT
J: TRBJ1-3; V: TRBV27; D: NA; size: NA; CDR3: CASSSGRENTIYF; DNA: TGTGCCAGCAGTTCGGGACGAGAAAACACCATATATTTT
J: TRBJ1-6; V: TRBV27; D: NA; size: NA; CDR3: CASSLYDRKYSPLHF; DNA: TGTGCCAGCAGTTTATATGACAGGAAATATTCACCCCTCCACTTT
J: TRBJ2-5; V: TRBV20-1; D: TRBD2; size: few; CDR3: CSAYPASGGPPRPQETQYF; DNA: TGCAGTGCTTATCCTGCTAGCGGGGGACCGCCAAGACCCCAAGAGACCCAGTACTTC
J: TRBJ2-1; V: TRBV28; D: NA; size: NA; CDR3: CASSLSREEQFF; DNA: TGTGCCAGCAGTTTATCTCGGGAAGAGCAGTTCTTC
J: TRBJ1-4; V: TRBV29-1; D: TRBD1; size: NA; CDR3: CSVLRDRDEKLFF; DNA: TGCAGCGTTCTTAGGGACAGGGATGAAAAACTGTTTTTT
J: TRBJ1-6; V: TRBV7-2; D: NA; size: few; CDR3: CASSQLRGLLHF; DNA: TGTGCCAGCAGCCAGTTGAGGGGCCTCCTCCACTTT
J: TRBJ2-1; V: TRBV6-5; D: NA; size: few; CDR3: CASFTRDNEQFF; DNA: TGTGCCAGCTTTACCAGGGACAATGAGCAGTTCTTC
J: TRBJ2-7; V: TRBV7-9; D: TRBD1; size: few; CDR3: CASSPTGDGYEQYF; DNA: TGTGCCAGCAGCCCGACAGGGGATGGATACGAGCAGTACTTC
J: TRBJ2-5; V: TRBV11-2; D: TRBD2; size: few; CDR3: CASSLQLAGVKETQYF; DNA: TGTGCCAGCAGCCTACAACTAGCGGGGGTGAAAGAGACCCAGTACTTC
J: TRBJ1-4; V: TRBV20-1; D: NA; size: few; CDR3: CSAREASGKLFF; DNA: TGCAGTGCTAGAGAGGCTTCTGGAAAACTGTTTTTT
J: TRBJ2-2; V: TRBV3-1; D: TRBD2; size: NA; CDR3: CASSQVRLAGSGELFF; DNA: TGTGCCAGCAGCCAAGTACGGCTAGCGGGGTCCGGGGAGCTGTTTTTT
J: TRBJ1-3; V: TRBV5-1; D: NA; size: NA; CDR3: CASSLRGVDTIYF; DNA: TGCGCCAGCAGCTTACGAGGGGTTGACACCATATATTTT
J: TRBJ2-7; V: TRBV5-1; D: TRBD1; size: few; CDR3: CASSSGTGGGYEQYF; DNA: TGCGCCAGCAGCTCCGGGACAGGGGGCGGCTACGAGCAGTACTTC
J: TRBJ1-5; V: TRBV6-1; D: NA; size: NA; CDR3: CASSDRQPQHF; DNA: TGTGCCAGCAGTGACCGTCAGCCCCAGCATTTT
J: TRBJ2-3; V: TRBV20-1; D: TRBD2; size: NA; CDR3: CSAIAGLEPDTQYF; DNA: TGCAGTGCTATAGCGGGGTTGGAACCAGATACGCAGTATTTT
J: TRBJ2-1; V: TRBV9; D: NA; size: few; CDR3: CASSVATSGDYNEQFF; DNA: TGTGCCAGCAGCGTAGCTACGTCGGGAGACTACAATGAGCAGTTCTTC
J: TRBJ2-7; V: TRBV29-1; D: TRBD2; size: few; CDR3: CSATLGTRKNNEQYF; DNA: TGCAGCGCAACCCTAGGGACTAGAAAAAACAATGAGCAGTACTTC
J: TRBJ1-1; V: TRBV29-1; D: NA; size: NA; CDR3: CSVVEALISEAFF; DNA: TGCAGCGTTGTGGAGGCCTTAATCTCTGAAGCTTTCTTT
J: TRBJ2-5; V: TRBV7-9; D: NA; size: NA; CDR3: CASSIQATSYNEQYF; DNA: TGTGCCAGCAGCATACAGGCGACCTCCTACAATGAGCAGTACTTC
J: TRBJ2-1; V: TRBV6-1; D: NA; size: NA; CDR3: CASSEGWGIQETQFF; DNA: TGTGCCAGCAGTGAAGGTTGGGGCATCCAAGAGACCCAGTTCTTC
J: TRBJ2-7; V: TRBV20-1; D: TRBD1; size: few; CDR3: CSASAGTGIYEQYF; DNA: TGCAGTGCTAGTGCCGGGACAGGAATATACGAGCAGTACTTC
J: TRBJ2-5; V: TRBV7-2; D: NA; size: NA; CDR3: CASSLEVAHGYF; DNA: TGTGCCAGCAGCTTAGAGGTGGCGCACGGGTACTTC
J: TRBJ2-3; V: TRBV20-1; D: TRBD1; size: once; CDR3: CSARKTGTTDTQYF; DNA: TGCAGTGCTAGGAAGACAGGGACCACAGATACGCAGTATTTT
J: TRBJ1-1; V: TRBV29-1; D: NA; size: NA; CDR3: CSPQGITEAFF; DNA: TGCAGCCCCCAAGGTATTACTGAAGCTTTCTTT
J: TRBJ2-1; V: TRBV2; D: TRBD1; size: NA; CDR3: CASSPAGTGLYNEQFF; DNA: TGTGCCAGCAGCCCAGCCGGGACAGGGTTGTACAATGAGCAGTTCTTC